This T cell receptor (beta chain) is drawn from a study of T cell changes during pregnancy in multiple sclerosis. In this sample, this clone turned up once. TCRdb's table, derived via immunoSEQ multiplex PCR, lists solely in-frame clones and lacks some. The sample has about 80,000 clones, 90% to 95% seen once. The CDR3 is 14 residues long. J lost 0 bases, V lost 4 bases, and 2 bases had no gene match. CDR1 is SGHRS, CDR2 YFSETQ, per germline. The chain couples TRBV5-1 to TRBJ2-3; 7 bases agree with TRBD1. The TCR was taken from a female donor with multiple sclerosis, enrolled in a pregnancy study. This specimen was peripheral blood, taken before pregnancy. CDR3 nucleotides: TGCGCCAGCAGCGGGGACAGTAGCACAGATACGCAGTATTTT. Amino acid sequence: CASSGDSSTDTQYF.